This T cell receptor beta chain was recorded in a study of T cells in Graves' hyperthyroidism and ophthalmopathy. CDR3 size: 19 residues. Trimming cost V 0 bases and J 7 bases, with 31 bases left between them. The V gene's germline CDR1 is SQVTM and CDR2 ANQGSEA. RNA transcripts served as the template for amplifying TCR beta CDR3 regions. During a first-round RT-PCR of the TCR CDR3, the HTBI primer set was used. TCRdb processed the multiplex PCR reads anew with MiXCR; each CDR3 protein has one entry. This sample has some 510,000 distinct CDR3 sequences, with around 20% found just once. The specimen sequenced was blood. The V and J genes are TRBV29-1 and TRBJ2-7; perhaps TRBD2 as D (6 bases). This TCR derives from a man between 18 and 35 years old with Graves' hyperthyroidism. This CDR3 reads CSVEDRDGGLGKIGREQYF. The CDR3 DNA reads TGCAGCGTTGAAGATCGCGACGGAGGGCTGGGGAAAATCGGTCGTGAGCAGTACTTC.